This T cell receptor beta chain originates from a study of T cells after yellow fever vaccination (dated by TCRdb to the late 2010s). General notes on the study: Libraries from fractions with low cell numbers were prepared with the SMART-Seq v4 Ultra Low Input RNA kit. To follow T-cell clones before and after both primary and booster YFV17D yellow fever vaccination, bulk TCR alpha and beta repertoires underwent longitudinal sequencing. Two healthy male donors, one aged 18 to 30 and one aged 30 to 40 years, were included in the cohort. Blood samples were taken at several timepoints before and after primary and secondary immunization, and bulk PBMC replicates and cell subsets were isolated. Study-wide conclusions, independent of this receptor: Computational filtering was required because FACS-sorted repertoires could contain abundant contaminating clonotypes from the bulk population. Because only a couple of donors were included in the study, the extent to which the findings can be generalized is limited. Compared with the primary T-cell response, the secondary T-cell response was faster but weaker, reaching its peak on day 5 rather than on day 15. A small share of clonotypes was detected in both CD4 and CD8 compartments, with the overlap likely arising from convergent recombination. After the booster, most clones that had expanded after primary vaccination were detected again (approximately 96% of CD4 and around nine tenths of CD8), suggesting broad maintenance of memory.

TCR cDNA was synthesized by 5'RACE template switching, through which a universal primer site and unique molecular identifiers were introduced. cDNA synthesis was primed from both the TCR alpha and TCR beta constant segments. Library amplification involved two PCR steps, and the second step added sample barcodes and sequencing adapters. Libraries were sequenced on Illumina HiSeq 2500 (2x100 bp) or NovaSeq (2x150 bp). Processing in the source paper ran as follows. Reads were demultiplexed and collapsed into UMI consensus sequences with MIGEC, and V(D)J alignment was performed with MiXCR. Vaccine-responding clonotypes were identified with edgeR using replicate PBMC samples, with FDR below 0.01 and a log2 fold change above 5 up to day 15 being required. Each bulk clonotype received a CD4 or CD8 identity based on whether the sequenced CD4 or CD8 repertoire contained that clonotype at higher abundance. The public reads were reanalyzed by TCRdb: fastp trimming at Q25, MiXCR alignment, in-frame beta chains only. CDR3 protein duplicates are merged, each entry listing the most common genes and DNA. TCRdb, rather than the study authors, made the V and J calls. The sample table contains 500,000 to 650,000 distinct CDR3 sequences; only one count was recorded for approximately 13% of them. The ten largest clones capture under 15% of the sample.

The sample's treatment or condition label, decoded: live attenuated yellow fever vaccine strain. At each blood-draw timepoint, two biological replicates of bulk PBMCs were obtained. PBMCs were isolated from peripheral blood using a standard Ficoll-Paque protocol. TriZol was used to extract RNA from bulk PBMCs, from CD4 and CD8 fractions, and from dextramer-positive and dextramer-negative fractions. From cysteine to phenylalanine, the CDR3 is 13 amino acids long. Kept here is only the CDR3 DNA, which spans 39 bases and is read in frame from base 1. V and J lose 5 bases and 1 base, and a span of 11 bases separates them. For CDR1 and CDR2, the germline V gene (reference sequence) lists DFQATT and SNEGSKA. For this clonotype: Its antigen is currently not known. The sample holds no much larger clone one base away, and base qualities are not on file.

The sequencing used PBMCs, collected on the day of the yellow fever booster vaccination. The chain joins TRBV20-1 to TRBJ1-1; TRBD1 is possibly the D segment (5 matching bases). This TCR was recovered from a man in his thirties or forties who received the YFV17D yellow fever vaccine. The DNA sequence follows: TGCAGTGCTTACGTAACAGGGAACACTGAAGCTTTCTTT. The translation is CSAYVTGNTEAFF.